This T cell receptor (beta chain) derives from a study of blood T cell repertoires in COVID-19. Study information: Specimens from acute and convalescent COVID-19 originated in the United States, Italy and Spain. T cells, B-cell-depleted T cells, or PBMCs provided the cDNA or gDNA that served as material.

The protocol was immunoSEQ multiplex PCR, while the TCRdb copy is restricted to in-frame clones and leaves out a portion. The data contain about 22,000 clones, 80% to 90% of them singletons. The CDR3 length is 18 residues. Trimming removed 1 base from V and 4 bases from J, with 19 bases in between. Looked up from germline, CDR1 is SGHAT and CDR2 is FQNNGV. This clonotype originated in a human donor with active COVID-19. The donor label of this sample is uncertain. V gene TRBV11-2 combines with J gene TRBJ2-2; maybe TRBD2 (5 bases). The sequenced sample consisted of peripheral blood. The CDR3 nucleotides are TGTGCCAGCAGCTTAGTCCCCCCTGGGCGGGCCATCACCGGGGAGCTGTTTTTT. Its protein is CASSLVPPGRAITGELFF.